This T cell receptor beta chain was identified in a study of blood T cell repertoires in COVID-19. Comment on this clone: An end of the junction does not agree with germline; a read error may underlie this.

The age range of participants was about 18 to 100 years, with residence in fewer than 25 US areas. Cohort allocation depended upon clinical history that participants reported. In the original processing: Nucleated cell counts were estimated from reference gene primer amplification. Method: immunoSEQ multiplex PCR; TCRdb's copy keeps in-frame clones and lacks some. The DNA was the basis for D and trimming; V, J and clone size are from that table. The table includes some 250,000 clones, over 75% detected once. There are 13 residues in the CDR3. Looked up from germline, CDR1 is ENHRY and CDR2 is SYGVKD. The source material was PBMCs or T cells enriched from blood (not recorded which). This clonotype was sampled from a woman between 45 and 60 years old who had recovered from COVID-19. The J gene is TRBJ1-1, the V gene TRBV10-3; the match to TRBD1 covers 7 bases. The CDR3: CAISESGQPNTLF. The CDR3 region has the DNA TGTGCCATCAGTGAGTCGGGACAGCCCAACACGCTCTTT.